This TCR beta chain originates from a study of OX40 agonist ivuxolimab in advanced cancers. On the study more broadly: It was ivuxolimab, an agonistic anti-OX40 (CD134) antibody, that patients were treated with. Study-wide points: Compared with CD4+, CD8+ T cells on average had more expanded clones. Nonresponders, in some cases, also had low normalized T-cell clonal expansion.

With respect to this clone: Its antigen remains unknown.

The method was immunoSEQ multiplex PCR; TCRdb's version includes in-frame clones alone and lacks a portion of them. The data show tens of thousands of clones, under 90% seen once. Germline CDR1 reads SGHDT; CDR2 reads YYEEEE. With 0 bases removed from V and 9 bases from J, the gap between germline ends came to 13 bases. The CDR3 is 15 amino acids. V usage is TRBV5-6 and J usage is TRBJ1-6, with unresolved D. Sample: CD4+ or CD8+ T cells sorted from blood, taken in a trial of the OX40 agonist ivuxolimab. The source is an adult with an advanced solid tumor such as melanoma, head and neck, liver or kidney cancer. The CDR3 bases are TGTGCCAGCAGCTTGGGCGGCAGCTCTATTTCACCCCTCCACTTT. This sequence encodes CASSLGGSSISPLHF.